The T cell receptor beta chain described here comes from a study of early T cells in non-severe SARS-CoV-2 infection. In the study overall: Sequenced material consisted of bulk RNA (from unsorted whole blood), and chains were unpaired.

Whole-study results and caveats: CD4 and private specificities were missed by VDJdb matching, which favored anti-spike CD8 responses.

This clonotype has ten or more counts. No antigen is known for it. cDNA molecules, individually, were tagged with unique molecular identifiers. TCRdb reanalysed the 5' RACE reads using MiXCR and keeps one entry per CDR3 protein. The table records roughly 97,000 distinct CDR3 sequences, about 10% of them present only once. Trimming cost V 4 bases and J 2 bases; bases outside gene matches: 10. CDR1 is MDHEN, CDR2 SYDVKM, per germline. The CDR3 is made up of 16 amino acids. The TCR originated in an adult who was a healthcare worker with PCR-confirmed SARS-CoV-2 infection or an uninfected control (not recorded which). Sample: whole blood, taken at baseline. This chain joins TRBV28 and TRBJ2-7; TRBD2 matches 8 bases. CDR3 region: CASSSPHSGKPYEQYF. The CDR3 DNA reads as TGTGCCAGCAGTTCACCTCATAGCGGGAAACCCTACGAGCAGTACTTC.